This T cell receptor beta chain was recorded in a study of blood T cell repertoires in COVID-19. Repertoires were generated with immunoSEQ multiplex PCR, while TCRdb's copy carries only in-frame clones and drops some. The sample contains around 160,000 clones, around 79% of which appear only once. This clone was picked up a small number of times. Participants had their cohort set by participant-reported clinical history. The source is a man between 50 and 59 years old who had recovered from COVID-19. Sequencing was performed on PBMCs or T cells enriched from blood (not recorded which).

Here the CDR3 DNA reads TGCGCCAGCAGCGAGACAGGGGGCGTTCAAGCCCCCCAGCATTTT. It yields the protein CASSETGGVQAPQHF. The J gene is TRBJ1-5, the V gene TRBV5-1; 10 bases map to TRBD1. The ends lost 4 bases at V and 10 bases at J; junction bases unmatched: 11. The CDR3 is 15 amino acids. The germline CDR1 and CDR2 sequences are SGHRS and YFSETQ.